In this sample, the clone carrying this TCR beta chain turned up once. Its antigen is not identified. V trimming: 5 bases; J trimming: 1 base; junction bases outside the gene matches: 0. This CDR3 region has 13 residues. From germline, CDR1 is ENHRY and CDR2 SYGVKD. Sorted-subset replicate PCRs used approximately 200 ng of genomic DNA. This amount corresponded to about 30,000 T cell genomes. Here immunoSEQ multiplex PCR was the method, and the copy in TCRdb shows in-frame clones only, minus some. The sample records around 2.1 million clones, approximately 95% being singletons. Every donor, a Caucasian adult, lived in Nashville, Tennessee. The sample is drawn from a study of shared clonotypes between healthy human individuals. Study findings and constraints: Several donors held 4.5% to 5% of naive CD4 clonotypes in common. Only blood was sampled; tissue repertoires likely differ.

Sequencing input: naive CD4+ T cells sorted from blood. Subset of the sample: CD45RA+ positively selected. V usage is TRBV10-3 and J usage is TRBJ2-3, with 7 bases matching TRBD1. The sequence came from a man younger than 35 in good health. CDR3 loop: CAISTGGTDTQYF. CDR3 DNA: TGTGCCATCAGTACAGGGGGCACAGATACGCAGTATTTT.